This T cell receptor beta chain comes out of a study of human T cells and chemical hapten exposure. The germline V gene has CDR1 MNHEY and CDR2 SVGEGT. CDR3 length: 14 amino acids. The V end lost 2 bases, the J end lost 2 bases, and 9 bases lay between the germline ends. Under the authors' procedure: Sample TCR counts, which ranged from about 20,000 to 690,600, had a median of around 96,000. One entry per CDR3 protein results from TCRdb running MiXCR on the 5' RACE reads. Clone size and V and J calls follow TCRdb, not the original study. This repertoire shows roughly 82,000 distinct CDR3 sequences, about 15% found once; its top ten account for about 6.5%. Unfractionated whole blood was the source of the extracted total RNA.

The V call is TRBV6-2 or TRBV6-3, the J call TRBJ2-5; perhaps TRBD2 as D (5 bases). The sequence was obtained from a female donor in good health. The chain's CDR3 is CASSYGVAQETQYF. In DNA, the CDR3 is TGTGCCAGCAGTTACGGGGTAGCGCAAGAGACCCAGTACTTC.